Here is one T cell receptor beta chain with its context. Its cognate antigen has yet to be identified. Base qualities are not recorded, but no much larger clone differs from it by a single base. The time point label, as the study defines it: after neoadjuvant nivolumab, at surgical resection. None of the patients had received prior systemic or radiation treatment, and all were newly diagnosed with stage II-IVA oral cavity squamous cell carcinoma. The cohort was composed of patients with HPV-negative, locally advanced oral cavity squamous cell carcinoma. Peripheral blood mononuclear cells were analyzed directly and were not maintained or expanded in culture. Samples came from a longitudinal correlative study of a single-arm phase II trial of neoadjuvant nivolumab in oral cavity squamous cell carcinoma. Genomic DNA-based TCRbeta sequencing was performed on subject-matched pre- and post-treatment PBMCs and tumors from three responders and three non-responders. Peripheral blood mononuclear cells were collected before nivolumab treatment and were collected again after treatment, at the time of surgery. Genomic DNA was isolated from PBMCs using the Maxwell RSC DNA from Cells kit.

At the junction V is shortened by 4 bases and J by 7 bases, with 9 bases in between. CDR1 and CDR2 were assigned from the germline V gene as SGHRS and YFSETQ. From the cysteine up to the phenylalanine, the CDR3 has a length of 12 residues. Only the CDR3 DNA stays, 36 bases, in frame from base 1. For deep sequencing, each PBMC sample was run in six replicates, with libraries mostly built from 400 to 550 ng of input genomic DNA. The immunoSEQ hsTCRbeta kit was used to prepare TCRbeta libraries according to the manufacturer's instructions. An Illumina NovaSeq 6000 S4 flow cell was used to sequence the final libraries, which had first been combined to 3 nM. The authors' pipeline ran thus. The immunoSEQ Analyzer was used for raw data preprocessing and quality control. The analysis was limited to productive rearrangements, and each clonotype was defined by a unique CDR3 amino acid sequence. Repertoire clonality was estimated as the Gini-Simpson index, which was calculated using the R package tcR. Student's t test was used to compare Gini indices, while Pearson correlation assessed associations with tumor size change. Entries here come from immuneACCESS through TCRdb and include only in-frame sequences with V and J called. Some clones fail to appear in such tables; in the studies checked, an unresolved V gene covers under half of the shortfall, and the cause of the remainder is unknown. The DNA gave D and trimming, while V, J and clone size come from that table. The sample table records fewer than 90,000 clones; roughly 84% of these occur just once. The biggest ten clones account for 3% to 3.5% of the sample.

The data originate from a study of neoadjuvant anti-PD-1 for oral cavity cancer listed by TCRdb under 2021. At the level of the whole study: Before curative-intent surgical resection, most patients were given three to four biweekly doses of nivolumab at 3 mg/kg. For patients who did not progress, a fourth nivolumab dose was given around day 43, followed by definitive surgical resection on days 50-56. Responders were defined as patients with complete response, partial response or stable disease by RECIST 1.1; non-responders were defined as patients with progression. The parent correlative cohort had around 11 patients and a response rate of roughly 31%.

Findings and caveats that apply to the study as a whole: TCR analyses included only a few patients per response group, and the authors called for larger cohorts for validation. After neoadjuvant nivolumab, non-responders showed significantly higher T cell clonality (Gini index) in PBMCs than responders did. Higher pretreatment blood TCRbeta clonality and lower post-treatment tumor TCRbeta clonality were correlated with higher pretreatment blood Treg/Th17 ratios.

Sequences were derived from PBMCs, sampled after nivolumab (anti-PD-1) treatment. This TCR derives from a person aged 40 to 85 with oral cavity squamous cell carcinoma. Rearrangement joined TRBV5-1 to TRBJ2-1; TRBD2 might be the D gene, on 6 matching bases. At the DNA level, the sequence is TGCGCCAGCAGCCCCGCGGGGAATGAGCAGTTCTTC. This gives the protein CASSPAGNEQFF.